The clone carrying this T cell receptor (beta chain) has a count of ten or more. The target antigen is unknown. Amplification yielded TCR beta CDR3 regions, with RNA transcripts as the source. When the TCR CDR3 underwent first-round RT-PCR, the HTBI primer set was used. TCRdb re-called the multiplex PCR reads through MiXCR, storing one row per CDR3 protein. The sample yields 300,000 to 400,000 distinct CDR3 sequences, about 13% seen once. The CDR3 totals 15 residues. Germline CDR1 and CDR2: DFQATT and SNEGSKA (reference sequence). V lost 6 bases and J lost 5, with 22 bases in between. These data belong to a study of T cells in Graves' hyperthyroidism and ophthalmopathy. Study-wide results and caveats: In the blood, most expanded thyroid clonotypes above 0.001 appeared as well. From stable hyperthyroidism, ophthalmopathy was set apart by a 13 V-J model.

Sequencing used blood. The rearrangement links TRBV20-1 to TRBJ2-5, with D possibly TRBD2 on 6 matching bases. The sequence derives from a woman aged 18-29 years with Graves' hyperthyroidism. This CDR3 is CSAVSLKVRGETQYF. CDR3 nucleotides: TGCAGTGCAGTAAGCTTGAAGGTCCGGGGGGAGACCCAGTACTTC.